These 20 T cell receptor beta chains were all obtained from the same sample, sequenced in a study of T cells in Graves' hyperthyroidism and ophthalmopathy. Amplified regions were TCR beta CDR3 sequences from RNA transcripts. TCR CDR3 underwent first-round RT-PCR with the HTBI primer set. In TCRdb, the multiplex PCR reads were re-called with MiXCR into one record per CDR3 protein. Of under 350,000 distinct CDR3 sequences in the sample, less than 30% are singletons; the top ten hold approximately 25%. What was sequenced was blood. Receptors were obtained from a man in his forties with Graves' hyperthyroidism that later progressed to Graves' ophthalmopathy.

V and J are TRBV15 and TRBJ2-7; D not certain. V dropped 0 bases and J dropped 0 bases, with 9 bases sitting between them. Per the germline V gene, CDR1 is LNHNV and CDR2 is YYDKDF (reference sequence). The CDR3 is 15 residues long. DNA of the CDR3: TGTGCCACCAGCAGAGATCTTGGCAGCTCCTACGAGCAGTACTTC. This gives the protein CATSRDLGSSYEQYF.

This clonotype was detected many times. The rearrangement links TRBV29-1 to TRBJ2-7; D call uncertain. CDR1 and CDR2 from the germline V gene are SQVTM and ANQGSEA. Trimming removed 4 bases from V and 5 bases from J, with 9 bases in between. The CDR3 loop spans 11 amino acids. The CDR3 here is CSVVSRHEQYF. The CDR3 bases are TGCAGCGTTGTGAGTAGGCACGAGCAGTACTTC.

This clonotype was counted at least ten times. The chain employs TRBV13 and TRBJ2-5; TRBD1 matches at 10 bases. Germline V CDR1 and CDR2: PRHDT, FYEKMQ (reference sequence). V lost 2 bases and J lost 0; bases outside the gene matches: 3. CDR3 length: 16 residues. The chain's CDR3 is CASSLMGQGYQETQYF. The CDR3 nucleotides read TGTGCCAGCAGCTTAATGGGACAGGGGTACCAAGAGACCCAGTACTTC.

The CDR3 region has the DNA TGTGCCAGCAGAAAGGGACAGGGGTCAGCTAACTATGGCTACACCTTC. Translated, it gives CASRKGQGSANYGYTF. The chain uses TRBV12-3 or TRBV12-4 and TRBJ1-2; TRBD1 matches 10 bases. Losses at the gene ends were 6 bases for V and 0 bases for J; bases not matched to a gene: 7. This CDR3 has 16 amino acids.

The rearrangement links TRBV12-3 or TRBV12-4 to TRBJ1-1, with D unclear. The V and J ends lost 8 bases and 12 bases respectively, with 22 bases between them. This CDR3 spans 13 amino acids. Here the CDR3 reads CASCLGLRGMTFF. The CDR3 DNA is TGTGCCAGCTGCTTGGGCTTAAGAGGGATGACTTTCTTT.

This clonotype was observed many times. The J gene is TRBJ2-7, the V gene TRBV5-1; D is uncertain. V dropped 4 bases and J dropped 3 bases, with 11 bases sitting between them. The length of the CDR3 is 13 residues. Germline assignment: CDR1 SGHRS and CDR2 YFSETQ. CDR3 DNA sequence: TGCGCCAGCAGCGTGGAAACAAACTACGAGCAGTACTTC. Amino acid sequence: CASSVETNYEQYF.

This clonotype was picked up many times. This chain joins TRBV4-1 and TRBJ2-7, with 7 nucleotides matching TRBD1. Unmatched junction bases numbered 7, after V lost 1 base and J lost 1 base. The CDR3 is made up of 16 amino acids. Germline V gene sequence: CDR1 MGHRA, CDR2 YSYEKL. The chain's CDR3 is CASSQGGPGQSYEQYF. The CDR3 coding sequence is TGCGCCAGCAGCCAAGGGGGTCCGGGACAGTCCTACGAGCAGTACTTC.

The rearrangement links TRBV27 to TRBJ1-1, with D perhaps TRBD1 (6 bases). The germline gives CDR1 MNHEY, CDR2 SMNVEV (reference sequence). V shed 6 bases and J shed 7 bases, with 21 bases lying between them. There are 15 residues in the CDR3. CDR3 in DNA: TGTGCCAGCAGCCCATCGACAGGAGGCAGCATTGAAGCTTTCTTT. This encodes CASSPSTGGSIEAFF.

Ten or more counts support this clonotype. The genes are TRBV11-2 and TRBJ2-2, with 9 positions matching TRBD1. Trimming removed 1 base from V and 4 bases from J; junction bases left unmatched: 10. CDR3 length: 18 residues. Germline V gene lookup returns CDR1 SGHAT and CDR2 FQNNGV. The CDR3 loop is CASSLGTGTGRGTGELFF. The CDR3 DNA sequence: TGTGCCAGCAGCTTAGGGACCGGGACAGGGAGGGGCACCGGGGAGCTGTTTTTT.

The chain links TRBV6-4 to TRBJ2-5; 8 bases align to TRBD2. Germline V gives CDR1 MRHNA, CDR2 SNTAGT. The CDR3 extends over 14 amino acids. V lost 8 bases and J lost 5; bases outside the gene matches: 10. The CDR3: CASPGLAGGETQYF. In nucleotides, the CDR3 is TGTGCCAGCCCGGGCCTAGCGGGTGGGGAGACCCAGTACTTC.

This clonotype was observed at least ten times. The rearrangement joins TRBV4-2 to TRBJ1-5; D might be TRBD1 (5 bases). V dropped 4 bases and J dropped 6 bases, with 16 bases sitting between them. Germline assignment: CDR1 LGHNA and CDR2 YNFKEQ. The CDR3 spans 15 residues. The CDR3 spells CASSPARQRGQPQHF. In DNA form, the CDR3 reads TGTGCCAGCAGCCCTGCCCGGCAAAGGGGTCAGCCCCAGCATTTT.

This clonotype was recorded many times. The chain carries TRBV7-3 and TRBJ2-5; D perhaps matches TRBD1 (5 bases). Germline V gene data show CDR1 as SGHTA and CDR2 as FQGTGA. V dropped 5 bases and J dropped 3 bases, with 13 bases sitting between them. This CDR3 region has 14 residues. CDR3 nucleotide sequence: TGTGCCAGCAGCCTGATGCCAGGGAAAGAGACCCAGTACTTC. Protein sequence: CASSLMPGKETQYF.

V is TRBV6-5 and J is TRBJ2-5, with 10 bases fitting TRBD1. J gave up 0 bases and V 4 bases, and 5 bases lay outside the gene matches. Germline-derived CDR1 and CDR2 are MNHEY and SVGAGI. The CDR3 covers 16 residues. The CDR3 reads CASSSLGTGDQETQYF. The CDR3 coding sequence is TGTGCCAGCAGTTCCCTGGGGACAGGGGACCAAGAGACCCAGTACTTC.

V gene TRBV2 combines with J gene TRBJ1-2, with a weak D call TRBD1 (6 bases). The germline V gene encodes CDR1 SNHLY and CDR2 FYNNEI. This CDR3 region has 13 residues. V was clipped by 6 bases and J by 3 bases, with 11 bases between them. The CDR3 bases are TGTGCCAGCAGCTGGGACACCTACTATGGCTACACCTTC. It specifies CASSWDTYYGYTF.

This clonotype was observed many times. J is TRBJ1-5 and V is TRBV6-5, with 7 bases matching TRBD1. J was trimmed by 3 bases and V by 7 bases; bases with no gene match: 3. Germline lookup yields CDR1 MNHEY and CDR2 SVGAGI. CDR3 length equals 13 residues. The DNA of the CDR3 is TGTGCCAGCACTACAGGGGCCAATCAGCCCCAGCATTTT. Protein sequence: CASTTGANQPQHF.

CDR3 region: CASSFSGVRQETQYF. CDR3 bases: TGTGCCAGCAGTTTTAGCGGGGTACGCCAAGAGACCCAGTACTTC. This chain joins TRBV28 and TRBJ2-5; 8 bases are a match to TRBD2. This CDR3 is built from 15 residues. Germline V gene lookup returns CDR1 MDHEN and CDR2 SYDVKM. V lost 3 bases and J lost 1; bases outside the gene matches: 4.

This clonotype was detected ten times or more. V usage is TRBV11-3 and J usage is TRBJ1-4, with a weak D call TRBD1 (5 bases). Germline V CDR1 and CDR2: SGHNT, YENEEA. V lost 3 bases and J lost 4, with 9 bases in between. The CDR3 has 14 residues. DNA of the CDR3: TGTGCCAGCAGCTTGACAGCGGGTAATGAAAAACTGTTTTTT. Translating it yields CASSLTAGNEKLFF.

This clonotype was counted many times. V and J are TRBV19 and TRBJ2-7; 9 positions match TRBD2. The CDR3 runs to 14 residues. Trimming at V came to 3 bases and at J to 4 bases, leaving 4 bases not matched to a gene. CDR1 is LNHDA and CDR2 is SQIVND in the germline V gene (reference sequence). CDR3 sequence (DNA): TGTGCCAGTAGTATGTCTAGCGGGATTTACGAGCAGTACTTC. Translating it yields CASSMSSGIYEQYF.

In its sample, this clonotype was seen many times. The chain links TRBV3-1 to TRBJ2-7, with D possibly called TRBD1 or TRBD2 (6 bases each). The CDR3 runs to 14 residues. The germline CDR1 and CDR2 sequences are LGHDT and YNNKEL (reference sequence). Deletions cut 3 bases from V and 7 bases from J, with 16 bases between. CDR3 protein: CASSQTRGVKEQYF. CDR3 nucleotide sequence: TGTGCCAGCAGCCAGACGAGGGGGGTGAAGGAGCAGTACTTC.

This clonotype was detected only a few times. The V gene is TRBV7-3, the J gene TRBJ2-5; 7 nucleotides agree with TRBD1. The CDR3 is 13 residues long. Germline trimming cut 5 bases from V and 5 bases from J; bases unmatched to any gene: 5. Germline V gene data show CDR1 as SGHTA and CDR2 as FQGTGA. CDR3 DNA sequence: TGTGCCAGCAGCCCGGGACAGAGGGAGACCCAGTACTTC. Residues: CASSPGQRETQYF.